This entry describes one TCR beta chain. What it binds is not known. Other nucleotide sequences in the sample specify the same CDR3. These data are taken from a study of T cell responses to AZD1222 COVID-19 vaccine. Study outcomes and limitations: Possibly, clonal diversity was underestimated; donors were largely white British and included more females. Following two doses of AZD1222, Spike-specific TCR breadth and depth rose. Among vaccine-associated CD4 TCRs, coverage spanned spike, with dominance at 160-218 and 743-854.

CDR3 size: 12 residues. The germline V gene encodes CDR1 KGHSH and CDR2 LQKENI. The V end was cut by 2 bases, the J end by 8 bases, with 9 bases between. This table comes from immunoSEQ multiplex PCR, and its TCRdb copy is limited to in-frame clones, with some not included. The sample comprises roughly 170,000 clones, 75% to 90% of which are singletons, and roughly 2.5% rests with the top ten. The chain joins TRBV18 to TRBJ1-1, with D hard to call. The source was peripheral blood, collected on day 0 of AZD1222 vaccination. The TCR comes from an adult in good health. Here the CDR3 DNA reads TGTGCCAGCTCACCAAGGAGGCCCGAAGCTTTCTTT. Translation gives CASSPRRPEAFF. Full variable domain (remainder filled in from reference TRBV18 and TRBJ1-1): NAGVMQNPRHLVRRRGQEARLRCSPMKGHSHVYWYRQLPEEGLKFMVYLQKENIIDESGMPKERFSAEFPKEGPSILRIQQVVRGDSAAYFCASSPRRPEAFFGQGTRLTVV.